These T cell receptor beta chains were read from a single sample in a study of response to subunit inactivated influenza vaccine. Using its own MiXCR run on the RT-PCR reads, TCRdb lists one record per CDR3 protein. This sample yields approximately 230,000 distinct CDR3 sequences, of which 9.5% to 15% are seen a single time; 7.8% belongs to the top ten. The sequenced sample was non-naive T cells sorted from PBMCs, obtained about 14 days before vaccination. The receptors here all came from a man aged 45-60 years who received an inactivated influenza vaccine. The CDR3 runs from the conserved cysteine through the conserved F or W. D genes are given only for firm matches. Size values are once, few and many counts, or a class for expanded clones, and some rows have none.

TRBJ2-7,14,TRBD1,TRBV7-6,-,TGTGCCAGCAGCCGGACAGGAACCTCCTACGAGCAGTACTTC,CASSRTGTSYEQYF
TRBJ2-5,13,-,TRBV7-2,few,TGTGCCAGCAGCTTAGGCAGCATTGAGACCCAGTACTTC,CASSLGSIETQYF
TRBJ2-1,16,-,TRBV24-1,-,TGTGCCACCAGTGAGACCTCAGCGGTCTCCTACAATGAGCAGTTCTTC,CATSETSAVSYNEQFF
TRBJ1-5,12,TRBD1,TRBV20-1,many,TGCAGTGCTAGGACAGGGAATCAGCCCCAGCATTTT,CSARTGNQPQHF
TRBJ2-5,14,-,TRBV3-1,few,TGTGCCAGCAGCCAATCAGGGGTCCGGGAGACCCAGTACTTC,CASSQSGVRETQYF
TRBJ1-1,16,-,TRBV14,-,TGTGCCAGCAGCCAAGATCTTGAGATCGGGGCCACTGAAGCTTTCTTT,CASSQDLEIGATEAFF
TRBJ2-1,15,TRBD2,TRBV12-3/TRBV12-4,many,TGTGCCAGCAGTTTGGGACTAGCGGGGGCGCCCGGGCAGTTCTTC,CASSLGLAGAPGQFF
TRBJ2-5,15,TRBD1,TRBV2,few,TGTGCCAGCAGTGAACTCGGGACAGCCCAAGAGACCCAGTACTTC,CASSELGTAQETQYF
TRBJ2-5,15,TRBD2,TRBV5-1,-,TGCGCCAGCAGCCCCGGGACTAGCGGCCGAGAGACCCAGTACTTC,CASSPGTSGRETQYF
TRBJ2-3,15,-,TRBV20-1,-,TGCAGTGCTAGAGTGGCAGCGTCGGGCGCAGATACGCAGTATTTT,CSARVAASGADTQYF
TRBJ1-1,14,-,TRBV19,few,TGTGCCAGTAGTATCATTGGACTCCACCCTGAAGCTTTCTTT,CASSIIGLHPEAFF
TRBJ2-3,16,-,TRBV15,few,TGTGCCACCAGCAGAGGAACGGGACTGAGCACAGATACGCAGTATTTT,CATSRGTGLSTDTQYF
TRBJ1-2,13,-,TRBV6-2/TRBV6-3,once,TGTGCCAGCAGTTATCGGGCCCTGACCGGCTACACCTTC,CASSYRALTGYTF
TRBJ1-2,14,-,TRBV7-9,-,TGTGCCAGCAGCTTAGGGTGGCAAGAGTATGGCTACACCTTC,CASSLGWQEYGYTF
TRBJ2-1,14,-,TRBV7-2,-,TGTGCCAGCAGCTTAGGACCCTCGGGCAATGAGCAGTTCTTC,CASSLGPSGNEQFF
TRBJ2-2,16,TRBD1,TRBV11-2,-,TGTGCCAGCAGCTTAGTCCAGGGGGCCGCCACCGGGGAGCTGTTTTTT,CASSLVQGAATGELFF
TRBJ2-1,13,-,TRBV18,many,TGTGCCAGCTCACCAGGGGACAATCTTAGGCAGTTCTTC,CASSPGDNLRQFF
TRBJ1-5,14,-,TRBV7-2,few,TGTGCCAGCAGCTTTCAGTTGGGGGGTCAGCCCCAGCATTTT,CASSFQLGGQPQHF
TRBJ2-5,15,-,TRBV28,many,TGTGCCAGCAGTTCTCGGACAGAATCGCAAGAGACCCAGTACTTC,CASSSRTESQETQYF
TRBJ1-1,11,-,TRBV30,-,TGTGCCTGGAGTGTAGAAACTGAAGCTTTCTTT,CAWSVETEAFF
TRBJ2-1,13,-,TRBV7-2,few,TGTGCCAGCACTCTAAGACAAGGGACCTCGCAGTTCTTC,CASTLRQGTSQFF
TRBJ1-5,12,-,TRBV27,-,TGTGCCAGCAGTCTCCTCGGTCAGCCCCAGCATTTT,CASSLLGQPQHF
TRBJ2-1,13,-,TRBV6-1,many,TGTGCCAGCAGGTTCGGACAGTACAATGAGCAGTTCTTC,CASRFGQYNEQFF
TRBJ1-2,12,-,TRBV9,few,TGTGCCAGCAGCGTGGGGGACTATGGCTACACCTTC,CASSVGDYGYTF
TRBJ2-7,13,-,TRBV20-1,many,TGCAGTGCTAGGGTTCTAGCGCTCGACGAGCAGTACTTC,CSARVLALDEQYF
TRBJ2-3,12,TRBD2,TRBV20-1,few,TGCAGTGCCAGGACTAGCGGAGATACGCAGTATTTT,CSARTSGDTQYF
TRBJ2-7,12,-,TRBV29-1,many,TGCAGCGTTGAGAGCGGCAGGTTCGAGCAGTACTTC,CSVESGRFEQYF
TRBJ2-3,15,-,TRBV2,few,TGTGCCAGCAGCATACAGGGGACTAGCACAGATACGCAGTATTTT,CASSIQGTSTDTQYF